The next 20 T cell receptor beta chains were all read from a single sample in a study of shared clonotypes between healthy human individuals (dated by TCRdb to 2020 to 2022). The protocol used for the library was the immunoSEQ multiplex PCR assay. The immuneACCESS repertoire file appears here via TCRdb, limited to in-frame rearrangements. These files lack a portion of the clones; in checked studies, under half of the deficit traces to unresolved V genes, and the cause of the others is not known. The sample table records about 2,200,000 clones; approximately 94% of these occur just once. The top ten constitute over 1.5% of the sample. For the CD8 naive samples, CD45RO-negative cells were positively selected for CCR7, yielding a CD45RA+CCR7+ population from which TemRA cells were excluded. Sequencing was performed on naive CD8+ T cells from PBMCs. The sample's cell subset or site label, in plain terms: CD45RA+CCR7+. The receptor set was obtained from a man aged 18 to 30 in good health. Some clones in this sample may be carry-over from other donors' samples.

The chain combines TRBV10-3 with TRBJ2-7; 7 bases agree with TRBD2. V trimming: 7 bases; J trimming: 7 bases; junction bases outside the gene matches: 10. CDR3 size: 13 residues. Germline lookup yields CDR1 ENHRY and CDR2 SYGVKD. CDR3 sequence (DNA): TGTGCCATCAAGGCTAGCGGTGTGGGAGAGCAGTACTTC. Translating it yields CAIKASGVGEQYF.

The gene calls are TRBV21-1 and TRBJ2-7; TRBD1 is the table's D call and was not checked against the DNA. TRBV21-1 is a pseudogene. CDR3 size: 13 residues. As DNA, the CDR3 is TGTGCCAGCACCGGGGACACCCTCTACGAGCAGTACTTC. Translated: CASTGDTLYEQYF.

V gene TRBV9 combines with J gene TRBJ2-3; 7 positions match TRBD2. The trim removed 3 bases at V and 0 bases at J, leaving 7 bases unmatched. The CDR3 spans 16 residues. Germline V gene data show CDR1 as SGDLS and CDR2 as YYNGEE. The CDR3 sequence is CASSGGWEGSTDTQYF. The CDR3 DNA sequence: TGTGCCAGCAGCGGAGGGTGGGAGGGAAGCACAGATACGCAGTATTTT.

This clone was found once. The CDR3 DNA follows: TGTGCCAGCAGTGAATATGACAGGGGAGGCTACACCTTC. This codes for CASSEYDRGGYTF. This chain connects TRBV6-1 to TRBJ1-2, with 8 bases that match TRBD1. Trimming took 2 bases from V and 8 from J; bases not matched to a gene: 4. The CDR3 extends over 13 amino acids. CDR1 is MNHNS, CDR2 SASEGT, per germline.

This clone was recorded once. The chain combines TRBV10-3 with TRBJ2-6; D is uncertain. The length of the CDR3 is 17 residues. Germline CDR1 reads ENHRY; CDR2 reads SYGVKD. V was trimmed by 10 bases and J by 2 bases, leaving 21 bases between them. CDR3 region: CATQTRTEDPGANVLTF. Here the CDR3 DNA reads TGTGCCACCCAGACGAGGACCGAGGACCCTGGGGCCAACGTCCTGACTTTC.

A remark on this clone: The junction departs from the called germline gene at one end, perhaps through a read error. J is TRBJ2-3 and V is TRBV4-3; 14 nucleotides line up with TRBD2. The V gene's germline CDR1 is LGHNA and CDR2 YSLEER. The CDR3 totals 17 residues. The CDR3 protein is CASSQGLAGGLADMQYF. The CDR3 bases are TGCGCCAGCAGCCAAGGACTAGCGGGAGGGTTGGCAGATATGCAGTATTTT.

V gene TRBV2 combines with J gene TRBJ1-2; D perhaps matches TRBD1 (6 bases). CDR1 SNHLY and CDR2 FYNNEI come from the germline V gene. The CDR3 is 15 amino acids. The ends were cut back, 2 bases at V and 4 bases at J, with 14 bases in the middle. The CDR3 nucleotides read TGTGCCAGCAGTGAATATAGGGGGGTAATCTATGGCTACACCTTC. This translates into CASSEYRGVIYGYTF.

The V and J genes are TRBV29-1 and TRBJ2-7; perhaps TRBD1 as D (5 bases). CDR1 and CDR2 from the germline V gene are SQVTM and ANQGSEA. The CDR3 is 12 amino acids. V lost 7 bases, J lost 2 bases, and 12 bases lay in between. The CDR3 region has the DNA TGCAGCGCCGTGGGGCAGGCCTACGAGCAGTACTTC. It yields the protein CSAVGQAYEQYF.

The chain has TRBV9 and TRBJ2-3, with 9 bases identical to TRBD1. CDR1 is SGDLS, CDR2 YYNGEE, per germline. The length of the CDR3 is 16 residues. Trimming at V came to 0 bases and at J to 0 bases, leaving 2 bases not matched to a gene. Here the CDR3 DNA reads TGTGCCAGCAGCGTAGGGACAGGGGTTAGCACAGATACGCAGTATTTT. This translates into CASSVGTGVSTDTQYF.

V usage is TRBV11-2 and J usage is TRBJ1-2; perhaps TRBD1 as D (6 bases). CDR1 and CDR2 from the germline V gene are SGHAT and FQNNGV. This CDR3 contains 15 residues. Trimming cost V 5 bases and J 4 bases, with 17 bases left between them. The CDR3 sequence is CASSPGTNLRYGYTF. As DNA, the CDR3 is TGTGCCAGCAGCCCCGGGACAAACTTACGCTATGGCTACACCTTC.

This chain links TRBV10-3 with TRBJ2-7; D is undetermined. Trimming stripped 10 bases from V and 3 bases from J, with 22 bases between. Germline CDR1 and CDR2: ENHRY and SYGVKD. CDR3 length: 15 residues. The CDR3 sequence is CATAFSYGGVYEQYF. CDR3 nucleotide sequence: TGTGCCACCGCTTTCAGTTATGGTGGGGTCTACGAGCAGTACTTC.

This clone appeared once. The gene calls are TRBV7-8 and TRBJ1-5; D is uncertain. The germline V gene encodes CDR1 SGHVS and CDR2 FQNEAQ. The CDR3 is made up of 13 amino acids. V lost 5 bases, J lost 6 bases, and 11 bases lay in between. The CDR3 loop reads CASSPADSQPQHF. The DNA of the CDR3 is TGTGCCAGCAGCCCCGCGGACTCTCAGCCCCAGCATTTT.

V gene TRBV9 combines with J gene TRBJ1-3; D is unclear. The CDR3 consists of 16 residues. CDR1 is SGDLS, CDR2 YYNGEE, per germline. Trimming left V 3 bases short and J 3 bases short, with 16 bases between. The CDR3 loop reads CASSALPGRNGNTIYF. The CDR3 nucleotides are TGTGCCAGCAGCGCACTACCGGGAAGAAATGGAAACACCATATATTTT.

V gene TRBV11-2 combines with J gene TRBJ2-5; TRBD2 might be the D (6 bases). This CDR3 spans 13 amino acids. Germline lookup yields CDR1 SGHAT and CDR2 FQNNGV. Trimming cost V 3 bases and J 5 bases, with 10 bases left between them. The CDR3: CASSLGGEETQYF. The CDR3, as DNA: TGTGCCAGCAGCTTGGGGGGTGAGGAGACCCAGTACTTC.

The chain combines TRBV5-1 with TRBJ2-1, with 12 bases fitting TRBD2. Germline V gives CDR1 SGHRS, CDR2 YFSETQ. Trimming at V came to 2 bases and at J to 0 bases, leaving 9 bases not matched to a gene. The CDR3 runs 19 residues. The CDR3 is CASSLNLAGGSSSYNEQFF. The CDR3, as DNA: TGCGCCAGCAGCTTAAACCTAGCGGGAGGGTCCAGCTCCTACAATGAGCAGTTCTTC.

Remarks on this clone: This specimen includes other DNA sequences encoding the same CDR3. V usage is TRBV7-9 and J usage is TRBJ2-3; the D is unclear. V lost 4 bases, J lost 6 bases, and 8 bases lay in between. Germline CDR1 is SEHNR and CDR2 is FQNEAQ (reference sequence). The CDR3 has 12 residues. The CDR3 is CASSYFTDTQYF. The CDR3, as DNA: TGTGCCAGCAGCTATTTTACGGATACGCAGTATTTT. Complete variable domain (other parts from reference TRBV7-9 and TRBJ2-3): DTGVSQNPRHKITKRGQNVTFRCDPISEHNRLYWYRQTLGQGPEFLTYFQNEAQLEKSRLLSDRFSAERPKGSFSTLEIQRTEQGDSAMYLCASSYFTDTQYFGPGTRLTVL.

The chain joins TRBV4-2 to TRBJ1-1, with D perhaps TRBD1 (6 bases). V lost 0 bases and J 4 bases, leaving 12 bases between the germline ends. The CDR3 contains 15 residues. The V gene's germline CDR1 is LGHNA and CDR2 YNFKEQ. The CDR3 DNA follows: TGTGCCAGCAGCCAAGATTGGGGGCAGGGCACTGAAGCTTTCTTT. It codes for CASSQDWGQGTEAFF.

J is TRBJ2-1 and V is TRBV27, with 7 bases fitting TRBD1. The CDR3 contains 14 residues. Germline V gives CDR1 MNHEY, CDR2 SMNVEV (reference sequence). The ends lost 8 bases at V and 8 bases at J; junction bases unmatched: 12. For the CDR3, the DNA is TGTGCCAGCTCAGGGACAGCGGTAGATTATGAGCAGTTCTTC. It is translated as CASSGTAVDYEQFF.

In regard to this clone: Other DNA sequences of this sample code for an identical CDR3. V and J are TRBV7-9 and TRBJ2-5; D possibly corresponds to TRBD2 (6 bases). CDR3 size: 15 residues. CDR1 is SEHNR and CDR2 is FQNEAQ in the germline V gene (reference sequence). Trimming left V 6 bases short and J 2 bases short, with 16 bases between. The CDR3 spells CASSRVAGYQETQYF. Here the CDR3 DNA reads TGTGCCAGCAGTCGGGTGGCGGGGTATCAAGAGACCCAGTACTTC.

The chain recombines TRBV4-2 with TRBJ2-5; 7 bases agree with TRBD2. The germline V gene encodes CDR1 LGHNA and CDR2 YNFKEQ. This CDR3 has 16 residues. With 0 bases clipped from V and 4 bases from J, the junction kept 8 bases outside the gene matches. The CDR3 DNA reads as TGTGCCAGCAGCCAAGACGGGGCGGGAGACGGAGAGACCCAGTACTTC. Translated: CASSQDGAGDGETQYF.